Each of the 6 T cell receptor beta chains below was sequenced from the same sample in a study of CD8+ T cells in alopecia areata. The sample's treatment: oral pan-JAK inhibitor, 5-10 mg twice daily. As the sequencing template, cDNA was produced by extracting RNA and reverse transcribing it. Only in-frame clones appear in the TCRdb table, and some are missing; sequencing was by immunoSEQ multiplex PCR. The table includes fewer than 250,000 clones, under 80% detected once. Sequences were derived from CD4+ T cells sorted from blood, sampled between weeks 47 and 50, from a patient treated with tofacitinib. The receptors were sampled from a human donor with alopecia areata.

The chain is built from TRBV5-1 and TRBJ2-7, with 7 nucleotides matching TRBD2. Per the germline V gene, CDR1 is SGHRS and CDR2 is YFSETQ. CDR3 size: 13 residues. Unmatched junction bases numbered 4, after V lost 2 bases and J lost 5 bases. The CDR3 nucleotides read TGCGCCAGCAGCTTACCGGGGGGAAACGAGCAGTACTTC. It is translated as CASSLPGGNEQYF.

The rearrangement links TRBV29-1 to TRBJ1-4, with D hard to call. The germline gives CDR1 SQVTM, CDR2 ANQGSEA. The V and J ends lost 4 bases and 10 bases respectively, with 22 bases between them. The CDR3 is made up of 15 amino acids. CDR3 coding DNA: TGCAGCGTTGTTGAAACCCCAAGACGTGATGGAAAACTGTTTTTT. Residues: CSVVETPRRDGKLFF. Complete variable domain (other parts from reference TRBV29-1 and TRBJ1-4): SAVISQKPSRDICQRGTSLTIQCQVDSQVTMMFWYRQQPGQSLTLIATANQGSEATYESGFVIDKFPISRPNLTFSTLTVSNMSPEDSSIYLCSVVETPRRDGKLFFGSGTQLSVL.

The gene calls are TRBV7-9 and TRBJ2-3; 7 nucleotides align to TRBD2. Germline assignment: CDR1 SEHNR and CDR2 FQNEAQ (reference sequence). V was clipped by 2 bases and J by 2 bases; unmatched bases: 4. CDR3 length: 15 residues. The CDR3 nucleotides are TGTGCCAGCAGCTTACTCGCGGGGGACACAGATACGCAGTATTTT. Its protein product is CASSLLAGDTDTQYF.

Regarding this clone: Relative to the germline gene, one junction end is altered; a read error may explain this. The CDR3 nucleotides read TGTGCCAACAGCCGACTTGGCTACGAGCAGTACTTC. Translation gives CANSRLGYEQYF. V is TRBV11-2 and J is TRBJ2-7; D is unclear. This CDR3 has 12 residues. The germline V gene encodes CDR1 SGHAT and CDR2 FQNNGV.

The genes are TRBV4-3 and TRBJ2-1; a possible D gene is TRBD2 (5 bases). The CDR3 length is 15 residues. Trimming stripped 0 bases from V and 6 bases from J, with 12 bases between. CDR1 is LGHNA and CDR2 is YSLEER in the germline V gene. CDR3 coding DNA: TGCGCCAGCAGCCAAGATCTAGGTCTAGCCAATGAGCAGTTCTTC. This encodes CASSQDLGLANEQFF.

The gene calls are TRBV9 and TRBJ1-1; D perhaps matches TRBD1 (5 bases). The V gene's germline CDR1 is SGDLS and CDR2 YYNGEE. CDR3 length equals 17 residues. Trimming shortened V by 0 bases and J by 1 base, and 16 bases separated the two germline ends. CDR3 sequence (DNA): TGTGCCAGCAGCGTAGGGATGAGAGGACACCAGAACACTGAAGCTTTCTTT. As protein: CASSVGMRGHQNTEAFF.